These T cell receptor beta chains were read from a single sample in a study of T cells in Graves' hyperthyroidism and ophthalmopathy. A single record per CDR3 protein comes from TCRdb applying MiXCR to the multiplex PCR reads. The sample lists around 350,000 distinct CDR3 sequences, 15% to 19% occurring once. The sequencing sample was made of blood. All receptors derive from a woman between 18 and 29 years old with Graves' hyperthyroidism that later progressed to Graves' ophthalmopathy. The conserved cysteine and the conserved F or W are not part of the CDR3 here.

CDR3,V,J
ASSQGAPEKLF,TRBV6-1,TRBJ1-4
ASSESSGGWETQY,TRBV10-2,TRBJ2-5
ASSWGMSDYNEQF,TRBV6-1,TRBJ2-1
ASRGGRDTDTQY,TRBV12-3/TRBV12-4,TRBJ2-3
ASSEDRSSSQH,TRBV11-2,TRBJ1-5
ASSLGTANTDTQY,TRBV28,TRBJ2-3
ASSFSEQF,TRBV11-2,TRBJ2-1
ASSLSGGEYSPLH,TRBV27,TRBJ1-6
ASSLLGNQETQY,TRBV5-5,TRBJ2-5
ASSLWGANTDTQY,TRBV28,TRBJ2-3
ATSGSGGADYGYT,TRBV24-1,TRBJ1-2
ASSPTSGSLEQF,TRBV5-1,TRBJ2-1
ASSGDRGSSYNEQF,TRBV2,TRBJ2-1
ASSQGRATEAF,TRBV7-2,TRBJ1-1
ASSVRDGSTGELF,TRBV9,TRBJ2-2
SVFLNRGQDTEAF,TRBV29-1,TRBJ1-1
ASSTDYVLARASTDTQY,TRBV27,TRBJ2-3
AISESGGVRSEKLF,TRBV10-3,TRBJ1-4
ASRRGANVLT,TRBV27,TRBJ2-6
SANRGTEAF,TRBV20-1,TRBJ1-1
AISETNQPQH,TRBV10-3,TRBJ1-5
ASSPGRRNTTY,TRBV11-2,TRBJ1-3
SAGQGADGNQPQH,TRBV20-1,TRBJ1-5
ASSLGGWESGLRDTEAF,TRBV12-3/TRBV12-4,TRBJ1-1
ASRQGPSGNTIY,TRBV3-1,TRBJ1-3
ASTRLRSSYNEQF,TRBV27,TRBJ2-1
ASSLATLSQYIAGTVYNEQF,TRBV5-1,TRBJ2-1
ASSQQVDVDTQY,TRBV4-3,TRBJ2-3
ASSESRRDNTEAF,TRBV10-1,TRBJ1-1
AWTSGTVGYT,TRBV30,TRBJ1-2
ASSEAHADFEAF,TRBV2,TRBJ1-1
ASSLTVLAGVTDTQY,TRBV5-1,TRBJ2-3
ASSLAREGPLEQY,TRBV7-6,TRBJ2-7
SAFRTGTDYGYT,TRBV20-1,TRBJ1-2
ASSVDRGNQPQH,TRBV27,TRBJ1-5
SARDQTGVDNEQF,TRBV20-1,TRBJ2-1
ASSFQEDRGSEQY,TRBV5-1,TRBJ2-7
ASSHGNTGELF,TRBV4-2,TRBJ2-2
ASSLKGNTGELF,TRBV7-9,TRBJ2-2
ASSGTSGSTGELF,TRBV10-1,TRBJ2-2
ASSVSGGGNIQY,TRBV2,TRBJ2-4
ASSSRTERNTEAF,TRBV27,TRBJ1-1
ASSLTGRDSPLH,TRBV7-8,TRBJ1-6
ASSLTTGELF,TRBV18,TRBJ2-2
ASSSGTGGRGYT,TRBV28,TRBJ1-2
SVQKGAGRPPPWPEQY,TRBV29-1,TRBJ2-7
ASSFGASEYTDTQY,TRBV27,TRBJ2-3
ASSYGQSSYNEQF,TRBV5-1,TRBJ2-1
ASVRGGANFEQF,TRBV2,TRBJ2-1
ASSVGTNSGNTIY,TRBV9,TRBJ1-3
ASSYAGGRRYEQY,TRBV6-2/TRBV6-3,TRBJ2-7
ASSIRGSNQPQH,TRBV27,TRBJ1-5